One T cell receptor beta chain is described in this entry. Its antigen is not known. This sample was included in a study of cytomegalovirus exposure and HLA in healthy donors. Findings and limits, study-wide: Data from an earlier analysis indicated that most TCR beta V segments were productive either about 87% or about 30% of the time. A classifier reportedly called cytomegalovirus status with high sensitivity and specificity. Some public TCRs appeared in many individuals, while most sequences were rare.

Primers included in the PCR were 60 Vbeta and 13 Jbeta primers. The repertoire was sequenced with immunoSEQ multiplex PCR; TCRdb's copy has only in-frame clones and lacks some. In the table there are about 180,000 clones, over 60% of which are singletons. From germline, CDR1 is MNHNS and CDR2 SASEGT. With V trimmed by 7 bases and J by 11 bases, 10 bases remained unmatched. CDR3 length: 12 residues. The chain is built from TRBV6-1 and TRBJ2-5, with TRBD1 matching over 7 bases. Specimen: PBMCs. This receptor was identified in a man aged 35-49 years in good health and CMV-seropositive. The CDR3 is CASTTGADVQYF. The CDR3 coding sequence is TGTGCCAGCACCACAGGGGCGGATGTGCAGTACTTC.